The TCR beta chain described here comes from a study of blood T cells in healthy people across ages. The wider study: Template switching caught about one barcoded beta molecule for each two T cells.

A J-beta primer mix and a sample-barcoded 5' primer were used in a second PCR of roughly 7 to 12 cycles. TCRdb re-called the 5' RACE reads with MiXCR, one entry per CDR3 protein. The sample includes more than 800,000 distinct CDR3 sequences, under 35% of them seen just once. This CDR3 is built from 16 residues. In germline, CDR1 is SEHNR, CDR2 FQNEAQ (reference sequence). Trimming took off 8 bases at V and 2 bases at J, with 18 bases between the two ends. This TCR was recovered from an elderly woman in good health. The chain combines TRBV7-9 with TRBJ2-2; D tentatively reads TRBD1 or TRBD2 (6 bases each). The material sequenced was blood. In DNA, the CDR3 is TGTGCCAGCCAAATAACGGGGGCGTCTAACACCGGGGAGCTGTTTTTT. Amino acid sequence: CASQITGASNTGELFF.